Listed below are T cell receptor beta chains from one sample, sequenced in a study of T cell repertoires in cytomegalovirus infection. TCRdb analysed the reads with MiXCR anew, one entry per CDR3 protein. Among roughly 500,000 distinct CDR3 sequences listed, about 33% were seen once. No antigen has been identified for these receptors. The sequences come from cultured PBMCs, collected from culture after CMV antigen stimulation. The receptors were gathered from a human donor in good health (CMV status not recorded). Some clones in this sample may be carry-over from other donors' samples. Both conserved end residues are part of each CDR3. A D gene is named only where the DNA matches it firmly. The size of a clone is reported for some rows only, either as once, few or many, or as a class for expanded clones.

J gene	D gene	V gene	clone size	CDR3 protein	CDR3 DNA
TRBJ2-3	.	TRBV10-3	once	CAITESGPTLRGSTDTRYF	TGTGCCATCACCGAGAGTGGGCCTACCCTTAGGGGTAGCACAGATACGCGGTATTTT
TRBJ1-2	.	TRBV28	.	CAIPTGVPNYGYTF	TGTGCCATCCCAACTGGGGTCCCAAACTATGGCTACACCTTC
TRBJ2-2	.	TRBV7-6	many	CASTGAFRQGVGTGELFF	TGTGCCAGCACTGGCGCGTTTCGACAAGGGGTTGGGACCGGGGAGCTGTTTTTT
TRBJ1-5	.	TRBV7-2	.	CASSLDRDYAF	TGTGCCAGCAGCTTAGATCGGGACTACGCTTTT
TRBJ1-3	TRBD1	TRBV7-2	many	CASSLNRGSGNTIYF	TGTGCCAGCAGCCTAAACAGGGGGAGCGGAAACACCATATATTTT
TRBJ2-1	.	TRBV6-5	.	CASSYSESYNEQFF	TGTGCCAGCAGTTACTCGGAATCCTACAATGAGCAGTTCTTC
TRBJ2-1	.	TRBV6-5	.	CASSYWRDGEQFF	TGTGCCAGCAGTTACTGGCGGGATGGTGAGCAGTTCTTC
TRBJ1-2	TRBD1	TRBV7-2	many	CASSLGGLQGSDYGYTF	TGTGCCAGCAGCTTAGGGGGGTTACAGGGGAGCGACTATGGCTACACCTTC
TRBJ2-7	.	TRBV2	.	CASASRQAAGEQYF	TGTGCCAGCGCTTCCCGACAAGCTGCGGGCGAGCAGTACTTC
TRBJ2-5	.	TRBV19	.	CASSASGEETQYF	TGTGCCAGTAGTGCCTCAGGGGAGGAGACCCAGTACTTC
TRBJ2-1	TRBD2	TRBV6-2/TRBV6-3	few	CASSYWAGGGDEQFF	TGTGCCAGCAGTTATTGGGCGGGAGGAGGAGATGAGCAGTTCTTC
TRBJ1-1	.	TRBV12-3/TRBV12-4	.	CASSINREAEAFF	TGTGCCAGCAGTATCAACAGGGAAGCTGAAGCTTTCTTT
TRBJ2-7	.	TRBV20-1	.	CSAKPRQVATYEQYF	TGCAGTGCCAAACCGAGACAGGTTGCGACATACGAGCAGTACTTC
TRBJ2-3	TRBD2	TRBV2	.	CASSDELAVGRGTDTQYF	TGTGCCAGCAGTGATGAGTTAGCGGTTGGGAGGGGTACAGATACGCAGTATTTT
TRBJ1-2	TRBD1	TRBV27	.	CASSLVPQGATYGYTF	TGTGCCAGCAGTTTAGTTCCACAGGGGGCGACCTATGGCTACACCTTC
TRBJ2-1	TRBD2	TRBV6-2/TRBV6-3	few	CASRLPGLAGNEQFF	TGTGCCAGCAGACTGCCGGGACTAGCGGGAAATGAGCAGTTCTTC
TRBJ2-5	TRBD2	TRBV19	.	CASRGTASGREETQYF	TGTGCCAGTAGGGGGACTGCCAGCGGGAGAGAAGAGACCCAGTACTTC
TRBJ2-1	TRBD2	TRBV11-3	.	CASSPRSGGGRSYNEQFF	TGTGCCAGCAGCCCCCGAAGTGGTGGCGGGAGATCCTACAATGAGCAGTTCTTC
TRBJ2-3	.	TRBV20-1	once	CSARGSGSTDTQYF	TGCAGTGCTAGAGGGAGCGGGAGCACAGATACGCAGTATTTT
TRBJ1-1	TRBD1	TRBV6-2/TRBV6-3	.	CASSYSGQGASTPGTEAFF	TGTGCCAGCAGTTATTCTGGACAGGGGGCGAGTACCCCGGGAACTGAAGCTTTCTTT
TRBJ2-1	.	TRBV15	few	CATRGSYNEQFF	TGTGCCACCAGAGGTTCCTACAATGAGCAGTTCTTC
TRBJ1-2	.	TRBV7-2	many	CASSPTVGYYGYTF	TGTGCCAGCAGTCCCACCGTCGGGTACTATGGCTACACCTTC